Below are 26 T cell receptor beta chains sequenced from a single sample in a study of blood T cell repertoires in COVID-19 (dated by TCRdb to the early 2020s). To prepare the library, the immunoSEQ multiplex PCR assay was applied. The source is immuneACCESS, and TCRdb retained only in-frame sequences with V and J called. Part of the clones is not carried over; for the studies checked, unresolved V genes explain less than half of this, and the remainder is unexplained. Recorded for this sample are 200,000 to 250,000 clones; roughly four fifths of them occurred a single time. 3% to 3.5% of the sample is held by the ten biggest clonotypes. Sequenced material: peripheral blood. These receptor sequences come from a woman in her twenties or thirties who had recovered from COVID-19.

CDR3 sequence: CASGLRQGSYNEQFF. The CDR3 DNA is TGTGCCAGCGGGTTAAGACAGGGATCCTACAATGAGCAGTTCTTC. J is TRBJ2-1 and V is TRBV28; 7 positions agree with TRBD1. J lost 1 base, V lost 8 bases, and 8 bases had no gene match. CDR3 length equals 15 residues. Germline loops: CDR1 MDHEN, CDR2 SYDVKM.

The chain has TRBV18 and TRBJ2-7; D uncertain. CDR3 length: 11 residues. The V gene's germline CDR1 is KGHSH and CDR2 LQKENI. Deletions cut 3 bases from V and 2 bases from J, with 2 bases between. The DNA for the CDR3 is TGTGCCAGCTCACCCGCCTACGAGCAGTACTTC. As protein: CASSPAYEQYF.

This chain joins TRBV12-3 or TRBV12-4 and TRBJ2-7; no firm D call. With 5 bases removed from V and 4 bases from J, the gap between germline ends came to 6 bases. CDR3 length: 11 residues. This CDR3 reads CASSPRYEQYF. The CDR3 DNA is TGTGCCAGCAGTCCCCGTTACGAGCAGTACTTC.

The chain employs TRBV11-2 and TRBJ2-7, with D perhaps TRBD2 (5 bases). Trimming removed 0 bases at V and 7 bases at J, with 19 bases between. Germline V gene lookup returns CDR1 SGHAT and CDR2 FQNNGV. The CDR3 is made up of 16 amino acids. CDR3 sequence: CASSLDPGLSWNEQYF. CDR3 in DNA: TGTGCCAGCAGCTTAGATCCCGGACTGAGCTGGAATGAGCAGTACTTC. The whole variable domain, filled in from reference TRBV11-2 and TRBJ2-7, reads EAGVAQSPRYKIIEKRQSVAFWCNPISGHATLYWYQQILGQGPKLLIQFQNNGVVDDSQLPKDRFSAERLKGVDSTLKIQPAKLEDSAVYLCASSLDPGLSWNEQYFGPGTRLTVT.

The V gene is TRBV27, the J gene TRBJ2-3; D possibly corresponds to TRBD2 (5 bases). The CDR3 is made up of 16 amino acids. Deletions cut 0 bases from V and 0 bases from J, with 10 bases between. Germline V gives CDR1 MNHEY, CDR2 SMNVEV (reference sequence). CDR3 protein: CASSLSSSPSTDTQYF. The CDR3 DNA is TGTGCCAGCAGTTTATCGTCTAGCCCTAGCACAGATACGCAGTATTTT.

The chain links TRBV6-1 to TRBJ1-2; a weak D match, TRBD1 (5 bases). The germline gives CDR1 MNHNS, CDR2 SASEGT. V lost 1 base and J 1 base, leaving 19 bases between the germline ends. This CDR3 is 18 amino acids long. CDR3 sequence reads: CASSEGPRERGLNYGYTF. CDR3 nucleotide sequence: TGTGCCAGCAGTGAAGGCCCCCGGGAGAGGGGACTTAACTATGGCTACACCTTC.

J is TRBJ1-1 and V is TRBV9, with unresolved D. Germline CDR1 reads SGDLS; CDR2 reads YYNGEE. The CDR3 is 14 amino acids. The V end lost 4 bases, the J end lost 1 base, and 11 bases lay between the germline ends. The CDR3 loop reads CASSPITGNTEAFF. CDR3 DNA sequence: TGTGCCAGCAGCCCGATTACCGGGAACACTGAAGCTTTCTTT.

The chain is built from TRBV11-2 and TRBJ2-7; TRBD1 is a possible D gene (6 bases). Trimming cost V 5 bases and J 4 bases, with 12 bases left between them. Germline V gene sequence: CDR1 SGHAT, CDR2 FQNNGV. The CDR3 has 13 residues. CDR3 sequence: CASSPGQGYEQYF. CDR3 DNA: TGTGCCAGCAGCCCTGGGCAGGGGTACGAGCAGTACTTC.

The CDR3 DNA is TGTGCCAGCAGTCATAATGAGCAGTTCTTC. This gives the protein CASSHNEQFF. The chain links TRBV28 to TRBJ2-1, with D uncertain. V lost 5 bases to trimming and J lost 7 bases, with 3 bases between them. Germline V lookup: CDR1 MDHEN, CDR2 SYDVKM. The CDR3 runs to 10 residues.

The rearrangement joins TRBV11-2 to TRBJ2-7; TRBD2 matches 14 bases. V gave up 6 bases and J gave up 4 bases; unmatched junction bases: 5. The CDR3 contains 15 residues. Germline lookup yields CDR1 SGHAT and CDR2 FQNNGV. The DNA of the CDR3 is TGTGCCAGCAGTTTTGGGACTAGCGGGAGTTACGAGCAGTACTTC. As protein: CASSFGTSGSYEQYF.

The chain joins TRBV23-1 to TRBJ2-2; D ambiguous. TRBV23-1 is an ORF, and what it does is uncertain. The V and J ends lost 2 bases and 11 bases respectively, with 12 bases between them. CDR3 size: 13 residues. The CDR3 nucleotides are TGCGCCAGCAGTCAACCCCCTACCACCGAGCTGTTTTTT. Protein: CASSQPPTTELFF.

J is TRBJ1-2 and V is TRBV3-1 (or the pseudogene TRBV3-2); D gene ambiguous. This CDR3 contains 12 residues. The germline V and J ends were trimmed by 0 bases and 10 bases, with 9 bases remaining between them. Germline CDR1 LGHDT, CDR2 YNNKEL (reference sequence). For the CDR3, the DNA is TGTGCCAGCAGCCAAGAAGGAGTAATCTACACCTTC. Translating gives CASSQEGVIYTF.

The chain combines TRBV27 with TRBJ1-2; no firm D call. This CDR3 has 15 residues. Trimming cost V 2 bases and J 4 bases, with 14 bases left between them. Germline V lookup: CDR1 MNHEY, CDR2 SMNVEV (reference sequence). This CDR3 reads CASSLSMGSPYGYTF. The CDR3 DNA reads as TGTGCCAGCAGTTTAAGTATGGGCAGCCCCTATGGCTACACCTTC.

The J gene is TRBJ1-2, the V gene TRBV6-1, with a possible D match to TRBD1 (5 bases). The CDR3 contains 14 residues. The V and J ends lost 3 bases and 2 bases respectively, with 10 bases between them. CDR1 is MNHNS, CDR2 SASEGT, per germline. The CDR3 DNA reads TGTGCCAGCAGTGACAGGGTCACCAACTATGGCTACACCTTC. Translated: CASSDRVTNYGYTF.

J is TRBJ1-1 and V is TRBV15; possibly TRBD1 for D (5 bases). CDR3 size: 13 residues. Trimming shortened V by 7 bases and J by 3 bases, and 12 bases separated the two germline ends. Germline CDR1 is LNHNV and CDR2 is YYDKDF (reference sequence). CDR3 bases: TGTGCCACCATGAGGCAGGGCGACACTGAAGCTTTCTTT. Protein sequence: CATMRQGDTEAFF.

The V gene is TRBV2, the J gene TRBJ1-2; maybe TRBD1 (5 bases). Germline CDR1 and CDR2: SNHLY and FYNNEI. The CDR3 has 19 residues. The V gene lost 6 bases and the J gene lost 3 bases, with 29 bases spanning the gap. In DNA form, the CDR3 reads TGTGCCAGCAGCCCCCTGCCCCATGGGACTCAAACTCCCTACTATGGCTACACCTTC. The encoded protein is CASSPLPHGTQTPYYGYTF. Variable domain in full (rest from reference TRBV2 and TRBJ1-2): EPEVTQTPSHQVTQMGQEVILRCVPISNHLYFYWYRQILGQKVEFLVSFYNNEISEKSEIFDDQFSVERPDGSNFTLKIRSTKLEDSAMYFCASSPLPHGTQTPYYGYTFGSGTRLTVV.

This chain uses TRBV19 with TRBJ2-7; 7 bases are a match to TRBD1. Germline V gene sequence: CDR1 LNHDA, CDR2 SQIVND (reference sequence). J lost 1 base, V lost 10 bases, and 4 bases had no gene match. CDR3 length equals 12 residues. The CDR3, as DNA: TGTGCCACCAGGGACAGATCCTACGAGCAGTACTTC. Amino acids: CATRDRSYEQYF.

The V gene is TRBV2, the J gene TRBJ1-1; 7 nucleotides agree with TRBD1. In germline, CDR1 is SNHLY, CDR2 FYNNEI. The CDR3 length is 14 residues. J was trimmed by 3 bases and V by 6 bases; bases with no gene match: 7. CDR3 bases: TGTGCCAGCAGGCGACGGGACAGAGACACTGAAGCTTTCTTT. Translated: CASRRRDRDTEAFF.

This clone was detected once. The chain links TRBV29-1 to TRBJ1-2; D is undetermined. This CDR3 comprises 11 residues. Germline loops: CDR1 SQVTM, CDR2 ANQGSEA. V dropped 3 bases and J dropped 4 bases, with 6 bases sitting between them. DNA of the CDR3: TGCAGCGTTGATGGGAGCTATGGCTACACCTTC. Encoded protein: CSVDGSYGYTF.

The chain carries TRBV19 and TRBJ2-7; 8 nucleotides align to TRBD2. Germline CDR1 and CDR2: LNHDA and SQIVND (reference sequence). This CDR3 is built from 13 residues. J lost 4 bases, V lost 6 bases, and 5 bases had no gene match. The DNA of the CDR3 is TGTGCCAGTAGCGGGGGGGCACGATACGAGCAGTACTTC. This translates into CASSGGARYEQYF.

Here the CDR3 DNA reads TGCGCCAGCAGCTTGGAACTAGCGGGCCGGCTGAGCACAGATACGCAGTATTTT. This gives the protein CASSLELAGRLSTDTQYF. V and J are TRBV5-1 and TRBJ2-3; 9 positions match TRBD2. V gave up 0 bases and J gave up 0 bases; unmatched junction bases: 8. The CDR3 extends over 18 amino acids. Germline V gene sequence: CDR1 SGHRS, CDR2 YFSETQ.

J is TRBJ2-7 and V is TRBV10-3; 14 bases line up with TRBD2. The ends lost 4 bases at V and 6 bases at J; junction bases unmatched: 5. Germline V gene sequence: CDR1 ENHRY, CDR2 SYGVKD. The CDR3 contains 15 residues. In DNA, the CDR3 is TGTGCCATCAGTGTTGGGACTAGCGGGAGTAGCGAGCAGTACTTC. Protein: CAISVGTSGSSEQYF.

This clone showed up just once. The CDR3 nucleotides read TGTGCCAGCATCTTCACAGGCCGGAACACCGGGGAGCTGTTTTTT. Protein product: CASIFTGRNTGELFF. This chain joins TRBV7-9 and TRBJ2-2, with TRBD1 as a possible D gene (5 bases). CDR3 length: 15 residues. Germline V lookup: CDR1 SEHNR, CDR2 FQNEAQ (reference sequence). Trimming removed 7 bases at V and 1 base at J, with 13 bases between. Together with reference TRBV7-9 and TRBJ2-2, the CDR3 gives the full variable domain: DTGVSQNPRHKITKRGQNVTFRCDPISEHNRLYWYRQTLGQGPEFLTYFQNEAQLEKSRLLSDRFSAERPKGSFSTLEIQRTEQGDSAMYLCASIFTGRNTGELFFGEGSRLTVL.

This clone appeared a few times. The chain uses TRBV29-1 and TRBJ2-5; no clear D. CDR3 length: 11 amino acids. The germline V gene encodes CDR1 SQVTM and CDR2 ANQGSEA. The CDR3 DNA sequence: TGCAGTTACCGGCAGGAAGAGACCCAGTACTTC. Translating gives CSYRQEETQYF. The full variable domain, completed using reference TRBV29-1 and TRBJ2-5, is SAVISQKPSRDICQRGTSLTIQCQVDSQVTMMFWYRQQPGQSLTLIATANQGSEATYESGFVIDKFPISRPNLTFSTLTVSNMSPEDSSIYLCSYRQEETQYFGPGTRLLVL.

The CDR3 DNA is TGTGCCAGCAGCTTAGCCGCGGCTAACTATGGCTACACCTTC. Its protein product is CASSLAAANYGYTF. The chain has TRBV7-2 and TRBJ1-2; D ambiguous. This CDR3 spans 14 amino acids. Trimming removed 0 bases from V and 0 bases from J, with 5 bases in between. Germline V CDR1 and CDR2: SGHTA, FQGNSA.

The V and J genes are TRBV6-5 and TRBJ2-1, with a weak D call TRBD1 (6 bases). Trimming left V 4 bases short and J 3 bases short, with 13 bases between. This CDR3 has 15 amino acids. Germline V gene lookup returns CDR1 MNHEY and CDR2 SVGAGI. The CDR3 DNA is TGTGCCAGCAGTTGGACGGAAGGGGGCTACAATGAGCAGTTCTTC. It yields the protein CASSWTEGGYNEQFF.